The 24 T cell receptor beta chains below all came from one sample that was sequenced in a study of blood T cell repertoires in COVID-19. Sequenced by immunoSEQ multiplex PCR; TCRdb stores in-frame clones only, minus some. The sample has 140,000 or so clones, 84% seen once. Sequenced sample: PBMCs or T cells enriched from blood (not recorded which). The source of these receptors is a woman between 18 and 29 years old who had been exposed to COVID-19.

The CDR3 DNA reads as TGTGCCAGCAGCCTAGGCCAAGAGGAAAAACTGTTTTTT. Translation: CASSLGQEEKLFF. The V and J genes are TRBV12-3 or TRBV12-4 and TRBJ1-4; D call uncertain. Trimming shortened V by 6 bases and J by 8 bases, and 13 bases separated the two germline ends. There are 13 residues in the CDR3.

In DNA, the CDR3 is TGTGCCAGCACTCGGACAGGGGCGGGAGGTGAGACCCAGTACTTC. Translation: CASTRTGAGGETQYF. The chain employs TRBV28 and TRBJ2-5; possible D gene TRBD1, 9 bases. Germline V gene data show CDR1 as MDHEN and CDR2 as SYDVKM. This CDR3 is 15 amino acids long. The V end was cut by 7 bases, the J end by 5 bases, with 20 bases between. The entire variable domain, with the rest obtained from reference TRBV28 and TRBJ2-5, is as follows: DVKVTQSSRYLVKRTGEKVFLECVQDMDHENMFWYRQDPGLGLRLIYFSYDVKMKEKGDIPEGYSVSREKKERFSLILESASTNQTSMYLCASTRTGAGGETQYFGPGTRLLVL.

The chain joins TRBV4-3 to TRBJ1-6; possible D gene TRBD1, 6 bases. Germline V gives CDR1 LGHNA, CDR2 YSLEER. The CDR3 has 12 residues. The germline V and J ends were trimmed by 4 bases and 14 bases, with 12 bases remaining between them. The CDR3 DNA follows: TGCGCCAGCAGCCTACAGGGCCAATCCCTCCACTTT. It encodes CASSLQGQSLHF.

V is TRBV30 and J is TRBJ2-6; the D gene is possibly TRBD1 (6 bases). With 6 bases removed from V and 2 bases from J, the gap between germline ends came to 11 bases. The length of the CDR3 is 14 residues. Germline V gene data show CDR1 as GTSNPN and CDR2 as SVGIG (reference sequence). The CDR3, as DNA: TGTGCCTGCCAAACAGGGACTGGGGCCAACGTCCTGACTTTC. Translated, it gives CACQTGTGANVLTF.

The chain joins TRBV19 to TRBJ1-3; TRBD1 matches at 7 bases. Germline trimming cut 2 bases from V and 1 base from J; bases unmatched to any gene: 5. The CDR3 consists of 16 residues. Germline V lookup: CDR1 LNHDA, CDR2 SQIVND (reference sequence). The CDR3 loop reads CASSISTGVSGNTIYF. In DNA form, the CDR3 reads TGTGCCAGTAGTATATCTACAGGGGTATCTGGAAACACCATATATTTT.

The chain links TRBV6-5 to TRBJ1-3; D unclear. The V end was cut by 7 bases, the J end by 0 bases, with 10 bases between. The CDR3 runs to 14 residues. Germline-derived CDR1 and CDR2 are MNHEY and SVGAGI. The CDR3 protein is CASTRGFSGNTIYF. CDR3 DNA: TGTGCCAGCACCCGAGGATTCTCTGGAAACACCATATATTTT.

V usage is TRBV2 and J usage is TRBJ2-1; 9 bases align to TRBD1. V lost 8 bases to trimming and J lost 9 bases; unmatched junction nucleotides: 11. The V gene's germline CDR1 is SNHLY and CDR2 FYNNEI. The CDR3 contains 14 residues. This chain's CDR3 is CASRGGTGMAEQFF. The CDR3 coding sequence is TGTGCCAGCCGAGGGGGGACAGGGATGGCTGAGCAGTTCTTC.

This chain joins TRBV4-1 and TRBJ2-7, with a tentative D call TRBD1 (5 bases). The CDR3 totals 14 residues. Germline CDR1 reads MGHRA; CDR2 reads YSYEKL. V was clipped by 4 bases and J by 0 bases, with 10 bases between them. The CDR3 DNA follows: TGCGCCAGCAGCCGACAGACCAGCTCCTACGAGCAGTACTTC. Its translation is CASSRQTSSYEQYF.

This clone is a singleton in its sample. The rearrangement uses TRBV4-2 and TRBJ2-7, with 13 bases identical to TRBD2. Germline CDR1 reads LGHNA; CDR2 reads YNFKEQ. J was trimmed by 7 bases and V by 5 bases; bases with no gene match: 8. This CDR3 has 15 residues. The CDR3 DNA sequence: TGTGCCAGCAGCGGCCGGACTAGCGGGAGTCAGGAGCAGTACTTC. Protein product: CASSGRTSGSQEQYF.

This clone was counted once. CDR3 nucleotide sequence: TGTGCCAGCTCACCCCCATTGGGACTAGCGGGAGCAAGCACCGGGGAGCTGTTTTTT. Protein: CASSPPLGLAGASTGELFF. The chain employs TRBV18 and TRBJ2-2, with 14 positions matching TRBD2. CDR1 KGHSH and CDR2 LQKENI come from the germline V gene. The trim removed 3 bases at V and 4 bases at J, leaving 10 bases unmatched. The CDR3 spans 19 residues.

The CDR3 DNA reads as TGTGCCAGTAGTTATCAAACAGGGGGTTCATCGAACACTGAAGCTTTCTTT. The encoded protein is CASSYQTGGSSNTEAFF. The genes are TRBV19 and TRBJ1-1; 8 positions match TRBD1. The CDR3 totals 17 residues. Germline V lookup: CDR1 LNHDA, CDR2 SQIVND (reference sequence). V lost 5 bases and J lost 1; bases outside the gene matches: 12.

V and J are TRBV25-1 and TRBJ2-5, with D possibly matching TRBD1 (6 bases). Germline V gene lookup returns CDR1 MGHDK and CDR2 SYGVNS. The CDR3 runs to 17 residues. The germline V and J ends were trimmed by 1 base and 1 base, with 16 bases remaining between them. Here the CDR3 reads CASSESSAWGRQETQYF. The CDR3 DNA sequence: TGTGCCAGCAGTGAATCGTCGGCCTGGGGGCGCCAAGAGACCCAGTACTTC. Full variable domain (rest looked up from reference TRBV25-1 and TRBJ2-5): EADIYQTPRYLVIGTGKKITLECSQTMGHDKMYWYQQDPGMELHLIHYSYGVNSTEKGDLSSESTVSRIRTEHFPLTLESARPSHTSQYLCASSESSAWGRQETQYFGPGTRLLVL.

The V and J genes are TRBV30 and TRBJ2-7; 12 nucleotides match TRBD2. The CDR3 sequence is 14 residues long. Germline CDR1 reads GTSNPN; CDR2 reads SVGIG (reference sequence). V lost 5 bases and J lost 7; bases outside the gene matches: 9. CDR3 coding DNA: TGTGCCTGGGGGAGGGGGACTAGCGGGCTAGAGCAGTACTTC. This sequence encodes CAWGRGTSGLEQYF.

The chain recombines TRBV11-3 with TRBJ2-3; weak D call: TRBD2 (6 bases). Germline loops: CDR1 SGHNT, CDR2 YENEEA. Trimming took 1 base from V and 3 from J, leaving 8 bases between them. The CDR3 is made up of 14 amino acids. CDR3 amino acids: CASSLGGVTDTQYF. In DNA form, the CDR3 reads TGTGCCAGCAGCTTAGGGGGGGTGACAGATACGCAGTATTTT.

The rearrangement links TRBV3-1 (or the pseudogene TRBV3-2) to TRBJ1-1; 8 nucleotides agree with TRBD1. The CDR3 loop spans 13 amino acids. The germline gives CDR1 LGHDT, CDR2 YNNKEL (reference sequence). The V and J ends lost 4 bases and 7 bases, in that order; junction bases with no gene match: 5. The CDR3 region is CASSPNGQGEAFF. The CDR3 coding sequence is TGTGCCAGCAGCCCCAACGGACAGGGTGAAGCTTTCTTT.

V gene TRBV27 combines with J gene TRBJ1-2; a weak D match, TRBD1 (6 bases). Trimming cost V 6 bases and J 4 bases, with 12 bases left between them. The CDR3 contains 13 residues. Germline CDR1 is MNHEY and CDR2 is SMNVEV (reference sequence). The CDR3: CASSPQGPYGYTF. DNA for the CDR3: TGTGCCAGCAGCCCACAGGGCCCCTATGGCTACACCTTC.

The chain combines TRBV2 with TRBJ2-5; 7 bases agree with TRBD1. Germline V gives CDR1 SNHLY, CDR2 FYNNEI. CDR3 length: 13 amino acids. V shed 6 bases, J shed 2 bases, and the junction held 3 bases outside the gene matches. The CDR3 DNA reads TGTGCCAGCAGCCGGGACAGACAAGAGACCCAGTACTTC. This sequence encodes CASSRDRQETQYF.

In DNA, the CDR3 is TGTGCCAGCAGCCAAGGAGGACAGTCCTACGAGCAGTACTTC. Residues: CASSQGGQSYEQYF. The chain is built from TRBV3-1 (or the pseudogene TRBV3-2) and TRBJ2-7; D possibly corresponds to TRBD1 (6 bases). The germline CDR1 and CDR2 sequences are LGHDT and YNNKEL (reference sequence). CDR3 length: 14 amino acids. Trimming pared 1 base from V and 1 base from J, leaving 8 bases between.

V gene TRBV14 combines with J gene TRBJ2-5, with D maybe TRBD2 (6 bases). CDR1 and CDR2 from the germline V gene are SGHDN and FVKESK. The CDR3 is made up of 14 amino acids. V gave up 8 bases and J gave up 3 bases, with 16 bases separating them. The CDR3: CASSKRVKEETQYF. The CDR3 coding sequence is TGTGCCAGCTCTAAGCGGGTTAAAGAAGAGACCCAGTACTTC.

There are many counts of this clone. The chain joins TRBV24-1 to TRBJ1-2; D remains ambiguous. Trimming pared 6 bases from V and 2 bases from J, leaving 9 bases between. The CDR3 loop spans 13 amino acids. The germline V gene has CDR1 KGHDR and CDR2 SFDVKD. CDR3 in amino acids: CATSIGVNYGYTF. The CDR3 DNA sequence: TGTGCCACCAGTATCGGGGTAAACTATGGCTACACCTTC.

V and J are TRBV10-3 and TRBJ1-2; 7 positions agree with TRBD1. Germline-derived CDR1 and CDR2 are ENHRY and SYGVKD. The CDR3 extends over 13 amino acids. V gave up 6 bases and J gave up 5 bases; unmatched junction bases: 6. CDR3 amino acids: CAIREGAGYGYTF. Written as DNA, the CDR3 is TGTGCCATCAGGGAGGGGGCAGGGTATGGCTACACCTTC.

The chain carries TRBV6-5 and TRBJ2-1; D is ambiguous. The V end was cut by 4 bases, the J end by 7 bases, with 17 bases between. CDR3 length: 15 residues. Germline V gives CDR1 MNHEY, CDR2 SVGAGI. DNA of the CDR3: TGTGCCAGCAGTTCCGACGGGTTCTCCCTGAATGAGCAGTTCTTC. Translated: CASSSDGFSLNEQFF.

This chain links TRBV6-5 with TRBJ2-1; a weak D match, TRBD1 (5 bases). Germline V CDR1 and CDR2: MNHEY, SVGAGI. This CDR3 contains 13 residues. V was cut by 7 bases and J by 7 bases, with 14 bases left in between. Written as DNA, the CDR3 is TGTGCCAGCACTCTCCCCCAGGGAAATGAGCAGTTCTTC. It codes for CASTLPQGNEQFF.

The rearrangement uses TRBV7-3 and TRBJ1-5; D may be TRBD1 (6 bases). CDR3 length equals 18 residues. The V gene's germline CDR1 is SGHTA and CDR2 FQGTGA. V lost 4 bases, J lost 3 bases, and 22 bases lay in between. The DNA for the CDR3 is TGTGCCAGCAGCTCCCTACTAATGACAGGCCTTATCAATCAGCCCCAGCATTTT. Amino acid sequence: CASSSLLMTGLINQPQHF.